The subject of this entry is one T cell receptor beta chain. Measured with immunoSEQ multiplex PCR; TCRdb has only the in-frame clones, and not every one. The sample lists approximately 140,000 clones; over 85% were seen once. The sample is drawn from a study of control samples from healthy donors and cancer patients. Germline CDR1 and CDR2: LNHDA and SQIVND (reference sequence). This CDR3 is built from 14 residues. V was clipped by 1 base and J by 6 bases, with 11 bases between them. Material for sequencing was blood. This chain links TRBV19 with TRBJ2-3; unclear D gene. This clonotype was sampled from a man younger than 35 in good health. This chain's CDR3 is CASSIGGFTDTQYF. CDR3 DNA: TGTGCCAGTAGTATAGGAGGATTTACCGATACGCAGTATTTT.